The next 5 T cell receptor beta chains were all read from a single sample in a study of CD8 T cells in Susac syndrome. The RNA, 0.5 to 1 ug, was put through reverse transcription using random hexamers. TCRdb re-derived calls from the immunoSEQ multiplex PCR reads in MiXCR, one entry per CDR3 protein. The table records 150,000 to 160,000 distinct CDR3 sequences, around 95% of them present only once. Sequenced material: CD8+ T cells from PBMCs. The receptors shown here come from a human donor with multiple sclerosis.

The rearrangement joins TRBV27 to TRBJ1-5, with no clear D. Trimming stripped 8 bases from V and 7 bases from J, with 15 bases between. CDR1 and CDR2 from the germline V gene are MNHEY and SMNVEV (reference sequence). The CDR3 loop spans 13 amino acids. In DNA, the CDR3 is TGTGCCAGCGCATCAACGGGGAGGCAGCCCCAGCATTTT. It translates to CASASTGRQPQHF.

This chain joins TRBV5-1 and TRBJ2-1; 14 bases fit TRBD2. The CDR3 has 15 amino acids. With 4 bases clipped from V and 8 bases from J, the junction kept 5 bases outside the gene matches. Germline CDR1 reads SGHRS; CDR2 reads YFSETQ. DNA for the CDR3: TGCGCCAGCAGCCCGGGGACTAGCGGGGGTGATGAGCAGTTCTTC. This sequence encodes CASSPGTSGGDEQFF.

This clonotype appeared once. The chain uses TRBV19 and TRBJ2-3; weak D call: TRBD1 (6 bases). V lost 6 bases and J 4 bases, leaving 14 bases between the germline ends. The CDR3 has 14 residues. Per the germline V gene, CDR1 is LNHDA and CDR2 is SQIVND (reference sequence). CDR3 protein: CASSPRTVADTQYF. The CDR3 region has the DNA TGTGCCAGTAGCCCGAGGACAGTTGCAGATACGCAGTATTTT.

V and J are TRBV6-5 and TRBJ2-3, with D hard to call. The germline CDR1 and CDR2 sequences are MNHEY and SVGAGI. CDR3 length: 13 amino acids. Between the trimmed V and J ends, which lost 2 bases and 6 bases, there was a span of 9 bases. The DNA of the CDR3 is TGTGCCAGCAGTTACGCCCCGCGTGATACGCAGTATTTT. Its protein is CASSYAPRDTQYF.

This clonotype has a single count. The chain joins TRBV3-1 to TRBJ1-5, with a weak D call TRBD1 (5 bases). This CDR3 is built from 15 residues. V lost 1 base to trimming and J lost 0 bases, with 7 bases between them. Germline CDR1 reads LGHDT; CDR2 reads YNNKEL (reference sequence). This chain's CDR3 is CASSQAGYSNQPQHF. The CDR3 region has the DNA TGTGCCAGCAGCCAAGCAGGGTATAGCAATCAGCCCCAGCATTTT.